Sequencing of this T cell receptor beta chain was carried out in a study of CD8 T cells in ankylosing spondylitis. Whole-study findings and limits: Apparently characteristic of ankylosing spondylitis blood was a TCR beta motif (roughly eight highly homologous variants).

Each CDR3 protein gets one entry after TCRdb re-called the 5' RACE reads with MiXCR. Of about 240,000 distinct CDR3 sequences in the sample, under 12% were seen once. Germline V CDR1 and CDR2: DFQATT, SNEGSKA (reference sequence). The CDR3 length is 10 residues. This clonotype has ten or more counts. Its antigen is unknown. The clonotype originates from a male donor with ankylosing spondylitis or in good health (not recorded which). The sequencing sample was made of blood, either unsorted or a sorted T cell fraction (not recorded which). The chain combines TRBV20-1 with TRBJ2-5; D not certain. The CDR3, as DNA: TGCAGCTCGTCCGGGGAGACCCAGTACTTC. It specifies CSSSGETQYF.